This T cell receptor beta chain was identified in a study of lymphopenia after photon versus proton radiotherapy. Study-level points and caveats: Authors raise, but do not show, better survival with proton therapy. Photon-treated patients lost naive T cells and TCR diversity; proton-treated stayed stable. After the lymphocyte nadir, photon-treated repertoires showed oligoclonal expansion, especially of CD8+ Temra cells.

Generated by immunoSEQ multiplex PCR, the TCRdb table keeps only in-frame clones and is missing some. The sample comprises 39,000 or so clones, 80% to 95% of which are singletons, and approximately 16% rests with the top ten. This CDR3 region has 14 residues. CDR1 SGDLS and CDR2 YYNGEE come from the germline V gene. V lost 3 bases and J lost 4; bases outside the gene matches: 4. Concerning this clone itself: The antigen is unknown.

Source: peripheral blood, taken from a patient treated with photon-based radiotherapy. This TCR came from a man between 60 and 75 years old with cholangiocarcinoma. This chain connects TRBV9 to TRBJ1-3; 7 positions match TRBD1. CDR3 region: CASSADRAGNTIYF. The CDR3 DNA reads TGTGCCAGCAGCGCAGACAGGGCCGGAAACACCATATATTTT.